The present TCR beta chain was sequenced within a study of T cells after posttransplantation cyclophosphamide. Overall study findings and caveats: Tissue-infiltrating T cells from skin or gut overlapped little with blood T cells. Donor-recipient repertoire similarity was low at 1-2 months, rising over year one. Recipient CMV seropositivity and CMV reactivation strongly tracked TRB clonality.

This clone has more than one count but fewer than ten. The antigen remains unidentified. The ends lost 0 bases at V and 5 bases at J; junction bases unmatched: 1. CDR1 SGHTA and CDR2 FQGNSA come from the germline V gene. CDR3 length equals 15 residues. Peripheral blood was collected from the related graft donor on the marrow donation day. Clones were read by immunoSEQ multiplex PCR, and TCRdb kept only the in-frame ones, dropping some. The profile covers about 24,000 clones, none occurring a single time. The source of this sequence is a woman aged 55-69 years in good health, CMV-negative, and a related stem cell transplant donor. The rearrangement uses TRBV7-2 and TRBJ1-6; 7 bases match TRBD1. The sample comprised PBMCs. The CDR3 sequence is CASSLAGTDNSPLHF. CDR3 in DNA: TGTGCCAGCAGCTTAGCGGGGACAGATAATTCACCCCTCCACTTT.